This T cell receptor (beta chain) was documented in a study of technical replicates of blood from a handful of donors listed by TCRdb under 2017. A word on this clone: There is no known antigen for this receptor. Qualities for individual bases were not recorded, and no much larger clone is one base off.

The library relied on the immunoSEQ multiplex PCR assay. In its TCRdb copy, this immuneACCESS table keeps in-frame sequences only and misses some clones. Where compared with another copy, unresolved V genes explain less than half of these, and the others have no known cause. Here the sample has fewer than 75,000 clones; roughly 90% occur a single time. 4.5% to 5% of the sample is held by the ten biggest clonotypes. CDR1 SGHTA and CDR2 FQGNSA are derived from the germline V gene. From cysteine to phenylalanine, the CDR3 is 13 amino acids long. Of all the DNA, just the CDR3 is kept, 39 bases in frame from base 1. Trimming takes 5 bases from V and 0 bases from J, and the germline ends sit 8 bases apart.

This sequence originates from a human donor in good health. Some clones in this sample may be carry-over from other donors' samples. Specimen: PBMCs. The sequence links TRBV7-2 to TRBJ2-7, with the D gene uncertain. CDR3 loop: CASSAEFSYEQYF. In nucleotides, the sequence is TGTGCCAGCAGCGCGGAATTCTCCTACGAGCAGTACTTC.